Described below is a single TCR beta chain sequence and its context. It lacks a known antigen. No much larger clone exists at a distance of one base, and base qualities are not known. Looking up the germline V gene yields CDR1 KGHSH and CDR2 LQKENI. The CDR3 has 13 amino acids, counting the end cysteine and phenylalanine. The entry retains the CDR3 DNA only, 39 bases that are in frame from base 1. V lost 6 bases and J lost 8 bases; the stretch between them is 16 bases long. One collaborating source in Seattle enrolled patients during active infection and followed them longitudinally through the course of disease. Each collaborating institution followed its own protocols to collect whole blood in K2EDTA tubes. For TCRbeta analysis, collaborators shipped samples as frozen whole blood, isolated PBMCs, or DNA extracted from either of those sample types. This entry belongs to a study of blood T cell repertoires in COVID-19 (dated by TCRdb to about 2020). For the wider study: Samples from collaborators originated in the United States, Italy and Spain and spanned both the acute and convalescent phases of COVID-19. The prospective study material was composed of cDNA or gDNA derived from T cells, B-cell-depleted T cells, or PBMCs. Deeply sampled blood TCRbeta repertoires from subjects exposed to, actively infected with, or recovered from COVID-19 were included in the dataset. The repertoires were made available in a free public database intended to serve as a resource for research on the immune response to SARS-CoV-2. The samples were drawn from the first 160 participants of the ongoing ImmuneRACE study and from about 1,200 subjects provided by 6 global collaborators. Sample metadata almost always included a de-identified subject ID, COVID-19 status, age in years and sex. Where available, HLA class I and class II types were obtained from metadata supplied by the sample provider rather than from assay-based typing. Overall study results and their limits: The quantity of clinical and demographic metadata differed by source and by participant and was supplied without curation.

TCRbeta CDR3 regions were amplified from genomic DNA using the immunoSEQ Assay, a bias-controlled multiplex PCR. As for how the authors treated the data: The number of nucleated cells in each sample was estimated from the amplification of reference gene primers within the assay. To quantify the absolute abundance of each unique TCRbeta CDR3 rearrangement, sequence reads were collapsed and filtered. For each sample, productive Simpson clonality was calculated by taking the square root of Simpson's diversity index across productive rearrangements. Imported from immuneACCESS, the table was reduced by TCRdb to in-frame sequences with V and J called. These copies leave out some clones; in studies compared against another copy, an unresolved V gene accounts for under half, and the cause of the remainder is not known. That table supplies the V and J calls and clone size; D and trimming were determined from the DNA. Across this sample there are about 190,000 clones, with 82% seen only once. 6.5% to 9.5% of the sample comes from the top ten.

The rearrangement joined TRBV18 to TRBJ1-2; too little of a D gene remains to name it. The clonotype originates from a woman aged 55-69 years with COVID-19, enrolled during active disease. Source material: peripheral blood. For the CDR3, the sequence is CASSPNYSSGYTF. At the DNA level, the sequence is TGTGCCAGCTCGCCTAACTATTCTTCCGGCTACACCTTC.